Following are 20 T cell receptor beta chains from one sample sequenced in a study of T cell responses to AZD1222 COVID-19 vaccine. Sequencing used immunoSEQ multiplex PCR; TCRdb keeps in-frame clones, though not all of them. The sample shows 140,000 or so clones, 85% to 95% of them seen only once. The sequences come from peripheral blood, collected after recovery from COVID-19. The receptors come from an adult who had recovered from COVID-19.

This sequence joins TRBV28 and TRBJ1-2; the D is unclear. CDR1 MDHEN and CDR2 SYDVKM come from the germline V gene. There are 13 residues in the CDR3. Trimming removed 3 bases from V and 4 bases from J, with 9 bases in between. CDR3 in DNA: TGTGCCAGCAGTTTTGGGCAGGCCTATGGCTACACCTTC. It yields the protein CASSFGQAYGYTF.

The chain joins TRBV28 to TRBJ2-7; 7 nucleotides align to TRBD2. The germline V gene encodes CDR1 MDHEN and CDR2 SYDVKM. The CDR3 consists of 14 residues. The V and J ends lost 7 bases and 3 bases, in that order; junction bases with no gene match: 9. The CDR3 loop is CASTAPGGIYEQYF. DNA for the CDR3: TGTGCCAGCACCGCTCCCGGGGGGATCTACGAGCAGTACTTC.

The chain couples TRBV2 to TRBJ1-2; 7 positions match TRBD1. This CDR3 is 13 amino acids long. V shed 6 bases and J 7 bases; nucleotides not matched to a gene: 8. Germline V lookup: CDR1 SNHLY, CDR2 FYNNEI. The CDR3 region is CASSPGTVGGYTF. The CDR3 coding sequence is TGTGCCAGCAGCCCCGGGACAGTGGGTGGCTACACCTTC.

The genes are TRBV7-9 and TRBJ2-1; D call uncertain. The CDR3 is 15 residues long. Germline assignment: CDR1 SEHNR and CDR2 FQNEAQ (reference sequence). V lost 5 bases, J lost 1 base, and 12 bases lay in between. This chain's CDR3 is CASSAQVGSYNEQFF. The CDR3 nucleotides read TGTGCCAGCAGCGCGCAGGTGGGATCCTACAATGAGCAGTTCTTC.

The chain recombines TRBV18 with TRBJ2-1, with a weak D call TRBD1 (6 bases). V lost 2 bases and J lost 9, with 26 bases in between. This CDR3 is built from 18 residues. Germline CDR1 KGHSH, CDR2 LQKENI. The CDR3 DNA is TGTGCCAGCTCACCAGGACTGGGATCGGGGCTGTTAGGGGGTGAGCAGTTCTTC. This encodes CASSPGLGSGLLGGEQFF.

The CDR3 nucleotides are TGTGCCAGCAGTTCCGCCCTCTCTGGGGCCAACGTCCTGACTTTC. Protein product: CASSSALSGANVLTF. The V call is TRBV28, the J call TRBJ2-6; D gene unclear. The CDR3 sequence is 15 residues long. Trimming shortened V by 4 bases and J by 0 bases, and 7 bases separated the two germline ends. Germline-derived CDR1 and CDR2 are MDHEN and SYDVKM.

V is TRBV5-8 and J is TRBJ2-7; TRBD1 aligns across 8 bases. With V trimmed by 4 bases and J by 3 bases, 9 bases remained unmatched. The CDR3 runs to 15 residues. CDR1 is SGHTS and CDR2 is YDEGEE in the germline V gene. CDR3 sequence reads: CASSIQGGWSYEQYF. CDR3 in DNA: TGTGCCAGCAGCATACAGGGGGGTTGGAGCTACGAGCAGTACTTC.

This chain connects TRBV3-1 (or the pseudogene TRBV3-2) to TRBJ2-7; D call uncertain. Germline loops: CDR1 LGHDT, CDR2 YNNKEL (reference sequence). The CDR3 is 14 residues long. V lost 4 bases and J lost 0, with 10 bases in between. The CDR3 here is CASSPRVSSYEQYF. CDR3 in DNA: TGTGCCAGCAGCCCCCGAGTGAGCTCCTACGAGCAGTACTTC.

This chain uses TRBV3-1 (or the pseudogene TRBV3-2) with TRBJ2-7, with TRBD1 as a possible D gene (6 bases). Trimming pared 4 bases from V and 3 bases from J, leaving 19 bases between. Germline values: CDR1 LGHDT, CDR2 YNNKEL (reference sequence). The CDR3 sequence is 16 residues long. CDR3 sequence (DNA): TGTGCCAGCAGCCCAGCAGGGACACTCGTTCACTACGAGCAGTACTTC. It yields the protein CASSPAGTLVHYEQYF.

This rearrangement joins TRBV29-1 to TRBJ2-3; D not certain. This CDR3 has 12 residues. The germline V and J ends were trimmed by 6 bases and 2 bases, with 9 bases remaining between them. From germline, CDR1 is SQVTM and CDR2 ANQGSEA. CDR3 loop: CSVADNTDTQYF. The CDR3 nucleotides are TGCAGCGTGGCCGACAACACAGATACGCAGTATTTT.

This sequence joins TRBV4-1 and TRBJ2-7, with TRBD2 as a possible D gene (6 bases). CDR3 length: 14 residues. Germline V gene lookup returns CDR1 MGHRA and CDR2 YSYEKL. With 2 bases removed from V and 3 bases from J, the gap between germline ends came to 11 bases. The CDR3 reads CASSQRLDRYEQYF. The CDR3, as DNA: TGCGCCAGCAGCCAACGACTAGATCGCTACGAGCAGTACTTC.

This clone was detected only once. The rearrangement links TRBV28 to TRBJ2-3; 9 bases fit TRBD1. From germline, CDR1 is MDHEN and CDR2 SYDVKM. Trimming took 7 bases from V and 3 from J; bases not matched to a gene: 5. The CDR3 length is 14 residues. CDR3: CASTTGQGTDTQYF. The CDR3 nucleotides are TGTGCCAGCACCACTGGACAGGGGACAGATACGCAGTATTTT.

This clone came up a few times. CDR3 sequence reads: CASSVEGVGELFF. CDR3 coding DNA: TGTGCCAGCAGTGTCGAAGGGGTCGGGGAGCTGTTTTTT. V is TRBV6-4 and J is TRBJ2-2, with TRBD1 as a possible D gene (5 bases). Per the germline V gene, CDR1 is MRHNA and CDR2 is SNTAGT. This CDR3 has 13 amino acids. V lost 4 bases and J 7 bases, leaving 10 bases between the germline ends.

The genes are TRBV28 and TRBJ2-7, with TRBD2 as a possible D gene (5 bases). The length of the CDR3 is 16 residues. Germline CDR1 and CDR2: MDHEN and SYDVKM. V lost 5 bases, J lost 3 bases, and 20 bases lay in between. This CDR3 is CASSNRPWTQNYEQYF. The CDR3 DNA follows: TGTGCCAGCAGTAATCGTCCCTGGACTCAAAACTACGAGCAGTACTTC.

The V and J genes are TRBV12-5 and TRBJ2-1; D not certain. Trimming cost V 4 bases and J 5 bases, with 9 bases left between them. Germline CDR1 reads LGHNT; CDR2 reads FRNRAP. This CDR3 contains 13 residues. DNA of the CDR3: TGTGCTAGTGGTTCTCAATTTCACAATGAGCAGTTCTTC. Protein sequence: CASGSQFHNEQFF.

This chain uses TRBV6-5 with TRBJ2-2; either TRBD1 or TRBD2 may fit D (5 bases each). Between the trimmed V and J ends, which lost 2 bases and 2 bases, there was a span of 12 bases. Germline CDR1 MNHEY, CDR2 SVGAGI. The CDR3 has 16 amino acids. CDR3 protein: CASSYQGAFNTGELFF. DNA for the CDR3: TGTGCCAGCAGTTACCAGGGAGCCTTTAACACCGGGGAGCTGTTTTTT.

The V and J genes are TRBV28 and TRBJ2-1, with unresolved D. This CDR3 is built from 15 residues. Per germline, CDR1 MDHEN and CDR2 SYDVKM. Trimming removed 2 bases at V and 10 bases at J, with 18 bases between. CDR3 sequence reads: CASSLVSRYRLEQFF. For the CDR3, the DNA is TGTGCCAGCAGTTTAGTGTCCCGGTATCGCTTGGAGCAGTTCTTC.

The sample holds one count of this clone. The J gene is TRBJ1-3, the V gene TRBV18; 7 bases fit TRBD1. Germline-derived CDR1 and CDR2 are KGHSH and LQKENI. J lost 0 bases, V lost 3 bases, and 8 bases had no gene match. This CDR3 is 17 amino acids long. CDR3 DNA sequence: TGTGCCAGCTCACCCCGGGACAGACCCAACTCTGGAAACACCATATATTTT. Translated: CASSPRDRPNSGNTIYF.

This chain uses TRBV19 with TRBJ1-1; D is perhaps TRBD1 (5 bases). Trimming removed 9 bases from V and 0 bases from J, with 20 bases in between. Germline V CDR1 and CDR2: LNHDA, SQIVND (reference sequence). The CDR3 covers 16 residues. CDR3 DNA: TGTGCCAGCCCTACGACCCAGGGTATCGTGAACACTGAAGCTTTCTTT. This translates into CASPTTQGIVNTEAFF.

The count of this clone is one. The chain combines TRBV4-2 with TRBJ1-5, with no clear D. With 8 bases removed from V and 2 bases from J, the gap between germline ends came to 13 bases. CDR3 length: 14 amino acids. Germline CDR1 and CDR2: LGHNA and YNFKEQ. The CDR3: CASDFGGGNQPQHF. The CDR3 nucleotides read TGTGCCAGCGACTTTGGCGGAGGCAATCAGCCCCAGCATTTT.